This T cell receptor beta chain derives from a study of shared clonotypes between healthy human individuals. Notes on the study in general: Donors were few, which limited the genetic and exposure-history diversity represented.

Concerning this clone: Its matching antigen is unknown.

Only CD45RO-negative cells positively selected for CCR7 counted as naive CD8 cells, so terminally differentiated effector memory CD45RA+ cells were excluded. The repertoire was sequenced with immunoSEQ multiplex PCR; TCRdb's copy has only in-frame clones and lacks some. The sample includes under 2,000,000 clones, roughly 95% of them seen just once. The CDR3 runs 13 residues. The V segment lost 4 bases and the J segment 5 bases; nucleotides outside the gene matches: 4. Germline CDR1 reads SGDLS; CDR2 reads YYNGEE. This chain joins TRBV9 and TRBJ2-5, with 8 bases identical to TRBD1. The sequence was obtained from a man aged 18 to 29 in good health. The sample comprised naive CD8+ T cells sorted from blood. DNA of the CDR3: TGTGCCAGCAGCCTCGACAGGGGTGAGACCCAGTACTTC. This gives the protein CASSLDRGETQYF.